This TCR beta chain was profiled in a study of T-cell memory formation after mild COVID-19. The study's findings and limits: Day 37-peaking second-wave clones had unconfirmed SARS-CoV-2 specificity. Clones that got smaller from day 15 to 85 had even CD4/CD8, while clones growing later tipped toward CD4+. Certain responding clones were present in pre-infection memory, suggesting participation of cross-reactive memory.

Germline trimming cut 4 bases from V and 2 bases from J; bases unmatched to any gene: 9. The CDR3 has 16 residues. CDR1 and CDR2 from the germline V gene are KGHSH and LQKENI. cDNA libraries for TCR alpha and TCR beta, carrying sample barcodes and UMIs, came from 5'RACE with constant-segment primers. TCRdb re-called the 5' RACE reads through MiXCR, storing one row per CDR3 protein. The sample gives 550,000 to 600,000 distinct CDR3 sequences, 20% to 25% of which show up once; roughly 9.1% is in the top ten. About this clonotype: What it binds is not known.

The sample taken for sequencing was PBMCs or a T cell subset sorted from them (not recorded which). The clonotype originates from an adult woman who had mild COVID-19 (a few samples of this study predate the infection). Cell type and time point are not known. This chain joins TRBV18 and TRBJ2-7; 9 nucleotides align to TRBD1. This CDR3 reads CASSRYRTGETYEQYF. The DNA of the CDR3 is TGTGCCAGCTCACGGTATAGGACAGGGGAGACCTACGAGCAGTACTTC.